This paragraph covers one T cell receptor (beta chain) sequence. Its antigen is undetermined. There are 14 residues in the CDR3. CDR1 and CDR2 from the germline V gene are LGHDT and YNNKEL (reference sequence). V shed 3 bases and J shed 7 bases, with 10 bases lying between them. Unique molecular identifiers were built into the TCRbeta library. TCRdb re-analysed the PCR reads in MiXCR, keeping a single row per CDR3 protein. The sample records around 960,000 distinct CDR3 sequences, roughly 29% being singletons. The entry originates in a study of T-cell reconstitution after alpha-beta-depleted transplantation in children. The study's findings and limits: From surviving recipient T cells and thymic progenitors came the high day-60 TCRbeta diversity observed in some patients. At one year after transplant, newly produced T cells mostly accounted for T-cell counts and diversity. Several hundred expanded graft clones reportedly were the source of alpha-beta T cells about two months after transplant.

The chain is built from TRBV3-1 and TRBJ1-6, with a tentative D call TRBD1 (5 bases). This sequence was found in a boy under two years old who had a stem cell transplant for SCID, so the T cells may come from the graft donor. This material consisted of PBMCs, mostly from graft donor cells, taken 360 days after TCRalphabeta/CD19-depleted stem cell transplant. The CDR3 DNA follows: TGTGCCAGCAGCCATGGCCACAGGAATTCACCCCTCCACTTT. Translation gives CASSHGHRNSPLHF. Full variable domain (outside the CDR3, taken from reference TRBV3-1 and TRBJ1-6): DTAVSQTPKYLVTQMGNDKSIKCEQNLGHDTMYWYKQDSKKFLKIMFSYNNKELIINETVPNRFSPKSPDKAHLNLHINSLELGDSAVYFCASSHGHRNSPLHFGNGTRLTVT.